The 32 T cell receptor beta chains in this list originate from one sample, sequenced in a study of blood T cell repertoires in COVID-19. Some clones are missing from TCRdb's copy, which holds only in-frame ones; the method was immunoSEQ multiplex PCR. The data hold about 250,000 clones, with roughly 90% observed a single time. The sequenced material came from PBMCs or T cells enriched from blood (not recorded which). Receptors were obtained from a man between 35 and 55 years old who had recovered from COVID-19.

The chain joins TRBV11-2 to TRBJ1-5, with a weak D call TRBD1 (6 bases). Germline CDR1 is SGHAT and CDR2 is FQNNGV. Trimming shortened V by 1 base and J by 6 bases, and 16 bases separated the two germline ends. The CDR3 runs 16 residues. The CDR3 DNA reads as TGTGCCAGCAGCTTAGGGAGCCAGGGGTCGAGTCAGCCCCAGCATTTT. The encoded protein is CASSLGSQGSSQPQHF.

V is TRBV29-1 and J is TRBJ2-1; TRBD2 matches at 7 bases. The length of the CDR3 is 12 residues. Per germline, CDR1 SQVTM and CDR2 ANQGSEA. The CDR3 DNA sequence: TGCAGTGGCACGACTAGCATCGATGAGCAGTTCTTC. Translating gives CSGTTSIDEQFF.

This chain links TRBV6-1 with TRBJ1-5; D uncertain. The CDR3 runs to 14 residues. V lost 2 bases and J 6 bases, leaving 11 bases between the germline ends. Germline-derived CDR1 and CDR2 are MNHNS and SASEGT. The CDR3 sequence is CASSEPGFGQPQHF. The CDR3 nucleotides read TGTGCCAGCAGTGAACCCGGGTTCGGTCAGCCCCAGCATTTT.

The chain carries TRBV5-1 and TRBJ2-5; D remains ambiguous. Germline assignment: CDR1 SGHRS and CDR2 YFSETQ. V lost 0 bases and J 1 base, leaving 10 bases between the germline ends. This CDR3 is 15 amino acids long. CDR3 residues: CASSLGSNSQETQYF. CDR3 DNA: TGCGCCAGCAGCTTGGGGTCTAACTCCCAAGAGACCCAGTACTTC.

V is TRBV2 and J is TRBJ1-4; D remains unclear. From germline, CDR1 is SNHLY and CDR2 FYNNEI. V lost 5 bases to trimming and J lost 7 bases, with 20 bases between them. The CDR3 loop spans 16 amino acids. The CDR3 DNA is TGTGCCAGCAGTCCCGACGGGGTCCGACGGTCTGAAAAACTGTTTTTT. It specifies CASSPDGVRRSEKLFF.

The chain recombines TRBV7-8 with TRBJ2-7; D is ambiguous. The V gene's germline CDR1 is SGHVS and CDR2 FQNEAQ. The CDR3 extends over 13 amino acids. Trimming took 1 base from V and 2 from J, leaving 6 bases between them. The CDR3 DNA reads TGTGCCAGCAGCTTAGTTGTAACCTACGAGCAGTACTTC. Protein product: CASSLVVTYEQYF.

The chain uses TRBV29-1 and TRBJ2-3, with D tentatively TRBD2 (6 bases). This CDR3 has 17 amino acids. The germline CDR1 and CDR2 sequences are SQVTM and ANQGSEA. Trimming cost V 3 bases and J 0 bases, with 19 bases left between them. The CDR3 reads CSVEGGTIVSSTDTQYF. Written as DNA, the CDR3 is TGCAGCGTTGAGGGCGGGACCATCGTTAGTAGCACAGATACGCAGTATTTT.

The J gene is TRBJ2-7, the V gene TRBV7-8; 12 positions match TRBD2. After removal of 2 bases from V and 4 bases from J, the junction contained 12 bases not matched to a gene. The length of the CDR3 is 18 residues. Germline V gives CDR1 SGHVS, CDR2 FQNEAQ. Here the CDR3 DNA reads TGTGCCAGCAGCTTAACCACCGGGACTAGCGGGCAGAGATACGAGCAGTACTTC. Protein product: CASSLTTGTSGQRYEQYF. Together with reference TRBV7-8 and TRBJ2-7, the CDR3 gives the full variable domain: GAGVSQSPRYKVAKRGQDVALRCDPISGHVSLFWYQQALGQGPEFLTYFQNEAQLDKSGLPSDRFFAERPEGSVSTLKIQRTQQEDSAVYLCASSLTTGTSGQRYEQYFGPGTRLTVT.

The chain couples TRBV12-5 to TRBJ2-7; TRBD1 aligns across 8 bases. CDR3 size: 13 residues. Trimming removed 8 bases from V and 3 bases from J; junction bases left unmatched: 6. Germline lookup yields CDR1 LGHNT and CDR2 FRNRAP. The CDR3 nucleotides read TGTGCTAGTATCGGACAGGGAGACTACGAGCAGTACTTC. This codes for CASIGQGDYEQYF.

CDR3 nucleotides: TGTGCCAGCAGCTTGGGGACAGTTTCAAGTAATGAAAAACTGTTTTTT. This sequence encodes CASSLGTVSSNEKLFF. This sequence joins TRBV5-8 and TRBJ1-4; D may be TRBD1 (6 bases). V shed 0 bases and J shed 4 bases, with 13 bases lying between them. Germline V gene data show CDR1 as SGHTS and CDR2 as YDEGEE. The CDR3 loop spans 16 amino acids.

The chain recombines TRBV19 with TRBJ2-2, with 8 bases aligning to TRBD1. CDR1 is LNHDA, CDR2 SQIVND, per germline (reference sequence). The V segment lost 8 bases and the J segment 1 base; nucleotides outside the gene matches: 3. The CDR3 sequence is 14 residues long. The CDR3 spells CASRTGGNTGELFF. DNA for the CDR3: TGTGCCAGTCGAACAGGGGGGAACACCGGGGAGCTGTTTTTT.

This clone was seen more than once but under ten times. The V gene is TRBV7-3, the J gene TRBJ1-6; TRBD1 is a possible D gene (5 bases). CDR3 size: 16 residues. V was cut by 5 bases and J by 4 bases, with 15 bases left in between. Per the germline V gene, CDR1 is SGHTA and CDR2 is FQGTGA. CDR3 sequence (DNA): TGTGCCAGCAGCCGAAGCGGGACCGAGTATAATTCACCCCTCCACTTT. Amino acids: CASSRSGTEYNSPLHF. Drawing the rest from reference TRBV7-3 and TRBJ1-6, the complete variable domain is GAGVSQTPSNKVTEKGKYVELRCDPISGHTALYWYRQSLGQGPEFLIYFQGTGAADDSGLPNDRFFAVRPEGSVSTLKIQRTERGDSAVYLCASSRSGTEYNSPLHFGNGTRLTVT.

V usage is TRBV19 and J usage is TRBJ1-2; D uncertain. From germline, CDR1 is LNHDA and CDR2 SQIVND (reference sequence). The CDR3 is 14 residues long. The V end lost 8 bases, the J end lost 0 bases, and 13 bases lay between the germline ends. The CDR3 DNA reads TGTGCCAGTTCGACTGTTCGGGCTAACTATGGCTACACCTTC. It translates to CASSTVRANYGYTF.

V is TRBV5-1 and J is TRBJ1-2; 10 nucleotides line up with TRBD1. V dropped 3 bases and J dropped 2; count of bases not matched to a gene: 10. In germline, CDR1 is SGHRS, CDR2 YFSETQ. The length of the CDR3 is 17 residues. CDR3 region: CASSYYSSGQGNYGYTF. In nucleotides, the CDR3 is TGCGCCAGCAGCTATTACTCATCGGGACAGGGGAACTATGGCTACACCTTC.

The chain has TRBV9 and TRBJ1-4, with TRBD1 matching 7 bases. CDR1 and CDR2 (germline): SGDLS, YYNGEE. The CDR3 sequence is 14 residues long. The trim removed 4 bases at V and 4 bases at J, leaving 4 bases unmatched. The CDR3 here is CASSNDRDNEKLFF. The CDR3 DNA sequence: TGTGCCAGCAGCAACGACAGGGATAATGAAAAACTGTTTTTT.

This clone occurred a few times. The CDR3 reads CASSYYPNTEAFF. The CDR3, as DNA: TGTGCCAGCAGTTACTACCCGAACACTGAAGCTTTCTTT. The chain carries TRBV28 and TRBJ1-1, with unresolved D. Deletions cut 4 bases from V and 1 base from J, with 7 bases between. CDR1 is MDHEN, CDR2 SYDVKM, per germline. The CDR3 contains 13 residues. Full variable domain (rest looked up from reference TRBV28 and TRBJ1-1): DVKVTQSSRYLVKRTGEKVFLECVQDMDHENMFWYRQDPGLGLRLIYFSYDVKMKEKGDIPEGYSVSREKKERFSLILESASTNQTSMYLCASSYYPNTEAFFGQGTRLTVV.

This clone was seen a single time. Other DNA sequences in this sample translate to the same CDR3. The genes are TRBV11-2 and TRBJ2-3; maybe TRBD2 (7 bases). V was trimmed by 3 bases and J by 2 bases, leaving 12 bases between them. The CDR3 is 15 residues long. The germline CDR1 and CDR2 sequences are SGHAT and FQNNGV. The CDR3, as DNA: TGTGCCAGCAGCTTCCAACGGGGGGCCACAGATACGCAGTATTTT. It encodes CASSFQRGATDTQYF.

This chain connects TRBV7-6 to TRBJ2-7, with D perhaps TRBD1 (5 bases). The V and J ends lost 1 base and 0 bases respectively, with 13 bases between them. Germline CDR1 and CDR2: SGHVS and FNYEAQ. This CDR3 comprises 16 residues. CDR3 region: CASSLEPTVGSYEQYF. The CDR3 DNA reads as TGTGCCAGCAGCTTAGAGCCGACAGTTGGCTCCTACGAGCAGTACTTC.

The rearrangement uses TRBV21-1 and TRBJ2-2; the DNA was not compared with TRBD1, the D call given in the table. TRBV21-1 is given as a pseudogene. This CDR3 comprises 16 residues. CDR3 nucleotides: TGTGCCAGCAGCAAAGGGCAGGGGGCGCGCACCGGGGAGCTGTTTTTT. Translated: CASSKGQGARTGELFF.

The chain uses TRBV29-1 and TRBJ1-1; tentatively, D is TRBD1 (6 bases). Trimming stripped 3 bases from V and 1 base from J, with 9 bases between. This CDR3 is built from 13 residues. Per germline, CDR1 SQVTM and CDR2 ANQGSEA. The CDR3 is CSVDTTGNTEAFF. CDR3 DNA: TGCAGCGTTGATACGACAGGGAACACTGAAGCTTTCTTT.

The rearrangement links TRBV7-2 to TRBJ2-5; 8 nucleotides match TRBD2. This CDR3 comprises 16 residues. V trimming: 5 bases; J trimming: 1 base; junction bases outside the gene matches: 9. Germline-derived CDR1 and CDR2 are SGHTA and FQGNSA. The CDR3 here is CASSGATSAPQETQYF. In DNA form, the CDR3 reads TGTGCCAGCAGCGGGGCGACTAGCGCCCCCCAAGAGACCCAGTACTTC. Complete variable domain (other parts from reference TRBV7-2 and TRBJ2-5): GAGVSQSPSNKVTEKGKDVELRCDPISGHTALYWYRQSLGQGLEFLIYFQGNSAPDKSGLPSDRFSAERTGGSVSTLTIQRTQQEDSAVYLCASSGATSAPQETQYFGPGTRLLVL.

Comment on this clone: The same CDR3 is also encoded by other DNA sequences in this sample. This chain links TRBV7-8 with TRBJ2-7; no clear D. Deletions cut 2 bases from V and 4 bases from J, with 6 bases between. The CDR3 has 12 residues. In germline, CDR1 is SGHVS, CDR2 FQNEAQ. CDR3 in DNA: TGTGCCAGCAGCTTAACCGGGTACGAGCAGTACTTC. Protein product: CASSLTGYEQYF.

The chain is built from TRBV5-1 and TRBJ2-3; 8 bases are a match to TRBD2. After removal of 7 bases from V and 2 bases from J, the junction contained 9 bases not matched to a gene. This CDR3 is 15 amino acids long. Germline-derived CDR1 and CDR2 are SGHRS and YFSETQ. DNA of the CDR3: TGCGCCAGCGCCCGTGCGGGGGGAAACACAGATACGCAGTATTTT. This gives the protein CASARAGGNTDTQYF. The whole variable domain, filled in from reference TRBV5-1 and TRBJ2-3, reads KAGVTQTPRYLIKTRGQQVTLSCSPISGHRSVSWYQQTPGQGLQFLFEYFSETQRNKGNFPGRFSGRQFSNSRSEMNVSTLELGDSALYLCASARAGGNTDTQYFGPGTRLTVL.

This chain links TRBV18 with TRBJ2-7; possibly TRBD2 for D (5 bases). CDR1 is KGHSH, CDR2 LQKENI, per germline. V was cut by 2 bases and J by 0 bases, with 14 bases left in between. The CDR3 consists of 16 residues. The DNA for the CDR3 is TGTGCCAGCTCACCAGGGAGACTGGATCCCTCCTACGAGCAGTACTTC. Protein sequence: CASSPGRLDPSYEQYF.

The gene calls are TRBV28 and TRBJ1-5; possibly TRBD1 for D (5 bases). The germline gives CDR1 MDHEN, CDR2 SYDVKM. V was shortened by 6 bases and J by 0 bases, with 12 bases between the two germline ends. The CDR3 extends over 15 amino acids. The CDR3: CASSDSLNSNQPQHF. As DNA, the CDR3 is TGTGCCAGCAGCGACAGCCTTAATAGCAATCAGCCCCAGCATTTT. Complete variable domain (other parts from reference TRBV28 and TRBJ1-5): DVKVTQSSRYLVKRTGEKVFLECVQDMDHENMFWYRQDPGLGLRLIYFSYDVKMKEKGDIPEGYSVSREKKERFSLILESASTNQTSMYLCASSDSLNSNQPQHFGDGTRLSIL.

The J gene is TRBJ1-5, the V gene TRBV13, with 9 positions matching TRBD1. The CDR3 extends over 15 amino acids. With 4 bases clipped from V and 3 bases from J, the junction kept 4 bases outside the gene matches. Germline V gene sequence: CDR1 PRHDT, CDR2 FYEKMQ (reference sequence). CDR3 loop: CASSSGTGINQPQHF. The CDR3 DNA follows: TGTGCCAGCAGCTCGGGGACAGGGATCAATCAGCCCCAGCATTTT.

This chain links TRBV5-4 with TRBJ2-3, with 8 bases lining up with TRBD2. The CDR3 contains 15 residues. Germline V gene sequence: CDR1 SGHNT, CDR2 YYREEE (reference sequence). The junction had 4 bases not matched to a gene; V was cut back by 0 bases and J by 4 bases. Written as DNA, the CDR3 is TGTGCCAGCAGCTTGGACAGCGGGAGCTCAGATACGCAGTATTTT. Its protein product is CASSLDSGSSDTQYF.

As concerns this clone: This specimen includes other DNA sequences encoding the same CDR3. V is TRBV6-1 and J is TRBJ1-1, with 7 bases aligning to TRBD1. The CDR3 has 13 residues. Germline lookup yields CDR1 MNHNS and CDR2 SASEGT. V dropped 0 bases and J dropped 8; count of bases not matched to a gene: 3. CDR3 protein: CASSEARDREAFF. The CDR3 coding sequence is TGTGCCAGCAGTGAAGCTAGGGACAGAGAAGCTTTCTTT.

This clone was detected only once. This chain connects TRBV5-4 to TRBJ2-7, with 8 bases matching TRBD1. With 4 bases clipped from V and 2 bases from J, the junction kept 2 bases outside the gene matches. CDR3 length equals 13 residues. Germline V gene data show CDR1 as SGHNT and CDR2 as YYREEE (reference sequence). CDR3 in amino acids: CASSRDRTYEQYF. The CDR3 region has the DNA TGTGCCAGCAGCCGGGACAGGACCTACGAGCAGTACTTC.

The chain combines TRBV4-3 with TRBJ1-2; 12 nucleotides align to TRBD1. This CDR3 region has 18 residues. CDR1 LGHNA and CDR2 YSLEER come from the germline V gene. The V and J ends lost 0 bases and 7 bases, in that order; junction bases with no gene match: 12. The CDR3 loop is CASSQEPPPGQGASGYTF. CDR3 coding DNA: TGCGCCAGCAGCCAAGAACCACCCCCGGGACAGGGGGCTTCTGGCTACACCTTC.

This clone showed up just once. V gene TRBV18 combines with J gene TRBJ1-4; 7 bases agree with TRBD1. Germline CDR1 is KGHSH and CDR2 is LQKENI. Trimming at V came to 6 bases and at J to 4 bases, leaving 8 bases not matched to a gene. The CDR3 has 15 amino acids. CDR3 nucleotide sequence: TGTGCCAGCTCCCGGAGGGGGGACAGTAATGAAAAACTGTTTTTT. It codes for CASSRRGDSNEKLFF.

The V and J genes are TRBV7-9 and TRBJ1-2; tentative D call: TRBD1 (5 bases). CDR1 and CDR2 from the germline V gene are SEHNR and FQNEAQ (reference sequence). The CDR3 is 16 amino acids. V was pared by 5 bases and J by 5 bases, with 21 bases between. CDR3 sequence (DNA): TGTGCCAGCAGCCGGCTGACCGGGACTGAAGTATATGGCTACACCTTC. Protein product: CASSRLTGTEVYGYTF.